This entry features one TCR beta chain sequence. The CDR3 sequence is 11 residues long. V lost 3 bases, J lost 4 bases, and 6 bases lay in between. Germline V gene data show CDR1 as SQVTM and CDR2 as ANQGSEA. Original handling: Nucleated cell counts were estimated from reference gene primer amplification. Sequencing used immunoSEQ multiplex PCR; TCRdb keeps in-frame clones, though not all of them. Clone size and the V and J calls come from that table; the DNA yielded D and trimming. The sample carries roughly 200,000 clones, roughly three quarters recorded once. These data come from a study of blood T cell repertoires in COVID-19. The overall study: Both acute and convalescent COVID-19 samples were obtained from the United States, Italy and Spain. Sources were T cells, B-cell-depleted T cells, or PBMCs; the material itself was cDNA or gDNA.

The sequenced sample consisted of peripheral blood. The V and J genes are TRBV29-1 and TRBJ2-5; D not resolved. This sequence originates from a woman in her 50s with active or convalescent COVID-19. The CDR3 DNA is TGCAGCGTTGACATCGGAGAGACCCAGTACTTC. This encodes CSVDIGETQYF.